Presented here are 6 T cell receptor beta chains from one specimen sequenced in a study of T cells in Graves' hyperthyroidism and ophthalmopathy (dated by TCRdb to about 2019). The library was made by multiplex PCR. Sequencing used an Illumina HiSeq 2000. The TCR beta CDR3 regions were amplified from the RNA transcripts. The TCR CDR3 was subjected to a first round of RT-PCR using the HTBI primer set and the Qiagen OneStep RT-PCR kit. The raw public data were reprocessed by TCRdb itself: fastp quality trimming at Q25, MiXCR clonotype calling, in-frame beta chains only. Rows are unified per CDR3 protein, each entry keeping the most common DNA and genes. The sample table shows 500,000 to 600,000 distinct CDR3 sequences, and 35% to 50% are seen once. The top ten constitute about two fifths of the sample. Sequencing used peripheral blood or thyroid tissue (not recorded which). Every receptor here comes from an adult woman with Graves' disease, either hyperthyroidism or ophthalmopathy (not recorded which).

The CDR3 region is CASSLEFGHSNQPQHF. The CDR3 DNA reads as TGTGCCAGCAGCTTAGAATTCGGGCATAGCAATCAGCCCCAGCATTTT. The J gene is TRBJ1-5, the V gene TRBV7-8; D is unclear. The V gene's germline CDR1 is SGHVS and CDR2 FQNEAQ. Trimming cost V 1 base and J 0 bases, with 10 bases left between them. This CDR3 is 16 amino acids long.

The chain uses TRBV7-2 and TRBJ1-5; TRBD1 is a possible D gene (6 bases). Germline CDR1 is SGHTA and CDR2 is FQGNSA. CDR3 length equals 16 residues. V lost 5 bases and J lost 14, with 28 bases in between. The CDR3 DNA is TGTGCCAGCAGCGATGTAATAGGACAGCACTCAAGTAAGGAGCATTTT. Translation: CASSDVIGQHSSKEHF.

This clonotype was seen at least ten times. The V gene is TRBV11-1, the J gene TRBJ2-7; TRBD1 matches at 8 bases. Germline-derived CDR1 and CDR2 are SGHAT and FQDESV (reference sequence). This CDR3 has 14 amino acids. V shed 5 bases, J shed 3 bases, and the junction held 6 bases outside the gene matches. CDR3 protein: CASSPRTGNYEQYF. As DNA, the CDR3 is TGTGCCAGCAGCCCGAGGACAGGGAACTACGAGCAGTACTTC.

The sample holds many counts of this clonotype. The chain joins TRBV2 to TRBJ1-1; D is perhaps TRBD1 (5 bases). Germline V gene data show CDR1 as SNHLY and CDR2 as FYNNEI. The CDR3 consists of 14 residues. Trimming took 4 bases from V and 3 from J, leaving 12 bases between them. The CDR3 DNA sequence: TGTGCCAGCAGTGTGGGGCGCGCGGACACTGAAGCTTTCTTT. Residues: CASSVGRADTEAFF.

The chain joins TRBV7-9 to TRBJ2-7; D assignment may be TRBD1 or TRBD2 (5 bases each). The V and J ends lost 5 bases and 2 bases respectively, with 19 bases between them. Per germline, CDR1 SEHNR and CDR2 FQNEAQ (reference sequence). The CDR3 has 16 amino acids. The CDR3 region has the DNA TGTGCCAGCAGCCGCCTCAAGGGGCGGGTAACCTACGAGCAGTACTTC. Amino acid sequence: CASSRLKGRVTYEQYF.

This clonotype was detected many times. The chain couples TRBV29-1 to TRBJ1-6; unclear D gene. The CDR3 runs to 17 residues. V dropped 1 base and J dropped 6 bases, with 19 bases sitting between them. Germline CDR1 SQVTM, CDR2 ANQGSEA. The CDR3 DNA sequence: TGCAGCGTTGAAGTAAATCCTGGTAACAGCCCTAATTCACCCCTCCACTTT. Amino acid sequence: CSVEVNPGNSPNSPLHF.